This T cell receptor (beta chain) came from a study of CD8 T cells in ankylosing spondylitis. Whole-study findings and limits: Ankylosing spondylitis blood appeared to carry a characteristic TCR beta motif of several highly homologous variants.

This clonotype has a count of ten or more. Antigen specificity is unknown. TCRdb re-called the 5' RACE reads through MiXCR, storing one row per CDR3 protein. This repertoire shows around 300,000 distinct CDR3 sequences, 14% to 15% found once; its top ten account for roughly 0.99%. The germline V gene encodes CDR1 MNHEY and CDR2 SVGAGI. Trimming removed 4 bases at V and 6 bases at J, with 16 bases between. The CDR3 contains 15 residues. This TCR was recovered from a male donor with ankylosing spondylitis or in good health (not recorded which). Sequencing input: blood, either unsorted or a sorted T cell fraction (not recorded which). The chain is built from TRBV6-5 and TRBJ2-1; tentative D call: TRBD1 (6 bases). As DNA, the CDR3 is TGTGCCAGCAGTTTCAGGGGTTTTGTACTCAATGAGCAGTTCTTC. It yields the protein CASSFRGFVLNEQFF.